Below are 25 T cell receptor beta chains sequenced from a single sample in a study of shared clonotypes between healthy human individuals. Data came from immunoSEQ multiplex PCR; TCRdb stores just in-frame clones and leaves some out. The top ten clones hold roughly 0.36% of a sample with 1.4 million or so clones, around 98.5% of them seen once. Sequences were obtained from naive CD4+ T cells sorted from blood. Subset noted: CD45RA+ positively selected. The receptors were sampled from a young man in good health.

The chain carries TRBV28 and TRBJ2-3, with TRBD2 identical over 7 bases. This CDR3 has 18 residues. CDR1 MDHEN and CDR2 SYDVKM come from the germline V gene. V lost 3 bases, J lost 3 bases, and 15 bases stayed unmatched. Here the CDR3 DNA reads TGTGCCAGCAGTTTTTCGGGCGGGAGCTCCCTTTGGACAGATACGCAGTATTTT. Its protein product is CASSFSGGSSLWTDTQYF.

The rearrangement uses TRBV25-1 and TRBJ2-3; D is perhaps TRBD2 (5 bases). Trimming shortened V by 6 bases and J by 4 bases, and 23 bases separated the two germline ends. From germline, CDR1 is MGHDK and CDR2 SYGVNS. The CDR3 has 17 amino acids. The CDR3 DNA follows: TGTGCCAGCAGCGACGGACTCCGGGGAATTGGCGCAGATACGCAGTATTTT. Translation gives CASSDGLRGIGADTQYF.

Only one count was recorded for this clone. This chain links TRBV5-1 with TRBJ2-1, with D unclear. Germline V gene data show CDR1 as SGHRS and CDR2 as YFSETQ. V lost 3 bases and J lost 0, with 10 bases in between. The CDR3 sequence is 15 residues long. The DNA for the CDR3 is TGCGCCAGCAGCTGGGGAAGTGGCTCCTACAATGAGCAGTTCTTC. Translated, it gives CASSWGSGSYNEQFF.

The gene calls are TRBV13 and TRBJ2-2; 7 bases align to TRBD2. CDR1 and CDR2 from the germline V gene are PRHDT and FYEKMQ (reference sequence). The CDR3 is made up of 16 amino acids. The junction had 5 bases not matched to a gene; V was cut back by 4 bases and J by 0 bases. CDR3 in amino acids: CASSSHSGPNTGELFF. CDR3 DNA sequence: TGTGCCAGCAGCTCTCATAGCGGGCCGAACACCGGGGAGCTGTTTTTT.

This chain joins TRBV7-2 and TRBJ2-1; 15 nucleotides match TRBD2. V was pared by 5 bases and J by 8 bases, with 10 bases of the junction left unmatched. The CDR3 loop spans 17 amino acids. Looked up from germline, CDR1 is SGHTA and CDR2 is FQGNSA. The DNA of the CDR3 is TGTGCCAGCAGCCGTGGACTAGCGGGAGGGCCGTTTGATGAGCAGTTCTTC. Encoded protein: CASSRGLAGGPFDEQFF.

V and J are TRBV27 and TRBJ2-1, with 9 bases lining up with TRBD2. The ends lost 8 bases at V and 2 bases at J; junction bases unmatched: 7. The germline gives CDR1 MNHEY, CDR2 SMNVEV (reference sequence). The CDR3 sequence is 15 residues long. Written as DNA, the CDR3 is TGTGCCAGCGGTCGACTAGCGGACGCCTACAATGAGCAGTTCTTC. Translated, it gives CASGRLADAYNEQFF.

The rearrangement joins TRBV19 to TRBJ2-7, with D possibly being TRBD1 (5 bases). CDR3 size: 14 residues. Trimming shortened V by 8 bases and J by 0 bases, and 14 bases separated the two germline ends. The V gene's germline CDR1 is LNHDA and CDR2 SQIVND (reference sequence). CDR3 amino acids: CASSDSFLSYEQYF. In nucleotides, the CDR3 is TGTGCCAGTTCCGACAGTTTCCTCTCCTACGAGCAGTACTTC.

The rearrangement joins TRBV6-5 to TRBJ2-7; no definite D call. Germline V gives CDR1 MNHEY, CDR2 SVGAGI. V lost 4 bases, J lost 2 bases, and 15 bases lay in between. The CDR3 covers 15 residues. The CDR3 reads CASSSRADLPYEQYF. CDR3 DNA: TGTGCCAGCAGTTCTCGGGCAGACCTACCCTACGAGCAGTACTTC.

This clone has only one observation. The chain links TRBV7-2 to TRBJ2-3, with D possibly being TRBD2 (6 bases). Germline loops: CDR1 SGHTA, CDR2 FQGNSA. The CDR3 extends over 16 amino acids. V was trimmed by 5 bases and J by 0 bases, leaving 15 bases between them. The CDR3 coding sequence is TGTGCCAGCAGCAGGCCCACGGGACTGAGCACAGATACGCAGTATTTT. Its translation is CASSRPTGLSTDTQYF.

V and J are TRBV7-9 and TRBJ2-7; a possible D gene is TRBD1 (5 bases). The CDR3 runs to 11 residues. V lost 11 bases and J 3 bases, leaving 11 bases between the germline ends. Germline V gene sequence: CDR1 SEHNR, CDR2 FQNEAQ (reference sequence). The CDR3 spells CAAADSYEQYF. The CDR3, as DNA: TGTGCCGCAGCCGACAGCTACGAGCAGTACTTC.

This chain links TRBV7-3 with TRBJ2-3; TRBD2 agrees at 11 bases. Unmatched junction bases numbered 7, after V lost 2 bases and J lost 0 bases. The CDR3 totals 18 residues. CDR1 is SGHTA, CDR2 FQGTGA, per germline. DNA for the CDR3: TGTGCCAGCAGCTTATATCTAGCGGGAGGTTCTAGCACAGATACGCAGTATTTT. The encoded protein is CASSLYLAGGSSTDTQYF.

This sequence joins TRBV2 and TRBJ1-4; D unclear. The length of the CDR3 is 16 residues. From germline, CDR1 is SNHLY and CDR2 FYNNEI. Trimming removed 7 bases at V and 4 bases at J, with 19 bases between. The DNA for the CDR3 is TGTGCCAGCACACAGAGTCGCGCGGCCCTTAATGAAAAACTGTTTTTT. Amino acids: CASTQSRAALNEKLFF.

The V call is TRBV11-2, the J call TRBJ2-7; 12 nucleotides line up with TRBD2. Germline V gene sequence: CDR1 SGHAT, CDR2 FQNNGV. The CDR3 contains 16 residues. The V gene end was trimmed by 3 bases and the J gene end by 3 bases; junction bases not matched to a gene: 6. CDR3 nucleotides: TGTGCCAGCAGCTTCTACGAGACTAGCGGGAGCTACGAGCAGTACTTC. Its protein is CASSFYETSGSYEQYF.

The rearrangement links TRBV19 to TRBJ2-7, with D maybe TRBD1 (5 bases). The germline V gene has CDR1 LNHDA and CDR2 SQIVND (reference sequence). The CDR3 consists of 14 residues. V was cut by 2 bases and J by 1 base, with 9 bases left in between. Written as DNA, the CDR3 is TGTGCCAGTAGTATACAGGGAAGGTCCTACGAGCAGTACTTC. This sequence encodes CASSIQGRSYEQYF. The full variable domain, completed using reference TRBV19 and TRBJ2-7, is DGGITQSPKYLFRKEGQNVTLSCEQNLNHDAMYWYRQDPGQGLRLIYYSQIVNDFQKGDIAEGYSVSREKKESFPLTVTSAQKNPTAFYLCASSIQGRSYEQYFGPGTRLTVT.

The chain combines TRBV7-8 with TRBJ2-1, with D perhaps matching TRBD2 (6 bases). Trimming removed 5 bases at V and 14 bases at J, with 16 bases between. This CDR3 spans 12 amino acids. The V gene's germline CDR1 is SGHVS and CDR2 FQNEAQ. CDR3 region: CASSRSPGLEFF. CDR3 sequence (DNA): TGTGCCAGCAGCCGAAGCCCGGGACTCGAGTTCTTC.

The chain is built from TRBV5-4 and TRBJ2-1, with 8 bases matching TRBD2. V lost 0 bases, J lost 2 bases, and 4 bases stayed unmatched. CDR1 and CDR2 (germline): SGHNT, YYREEE (reference sequence). The length of the CDR3 is 16 residues. The CDR3 reads CASSLGSGRAYNEQFF. CDR3 sequence (DNA): TGTGCCAGCAGCTTGGGGAGCGGGAGAGCCTACAATGAGCAGTTCTTC.

The chain is built from TRBV6-1 and TRBJ1-2; the D is unclear. The CDR3 loop spans 15 amino acids. CDR1 is MNHNS and CDR2 is SASEGT in the germline V gene. V dropped 1 base and J dropped 4 bases, with 13 bases sitting between them. For the CDR3, the DNA is TGTGCCAGCAGTGAAGTACAACGGCAGGTCTATGGCTACACCTTC. This translates into CASSEVQRQVYGYTF.

This sequence joins TRBV10-2 and TRBJ1-1; unclear D gene. The CDR3 length is 16 residues. CDR1 and CDR2 (germline): WSHSY, SAAADI. V shed 1 base and J shed 0 bases, with 12 bases lying between them. CDR3 protein: CASSEYPTRMNTEAFF. In DNA, the CDR3 is TGCGCCAGCAGTGAGTACCCTACCAGAATGAACACTGAAGCTTTCTTT.

The chain is built from TRBV28 and TRBJ1-5; D uncertain. There are 16 residues in the CDR3. The ends were cut back, 1 base at V and 1 base at J, with 11 bases in the middle. From germline, CDR1 is MDHEN and CDR2 SYDVKM. The CDR3 coding sequence is TGTGCCAGCAGTTTATCCGGGGAAGGGAGCAATCAGCCCCAGCATTTT. Its protein is CASSLSGEGSNQPQHF.

The J gene is TRBJ2-5, the V gene TRBV27; D gene ambiguous. Trimming took 1 base from V and 4 from J, leaving 10 bases between them. The CDR3 runs 14 residues. CDR1 is MNHEY and CDR2 is SMNVEV in the germline V gene (reference sequence). In DNA form, the CDR3 reads TGTGCCAGCAGTTTATTTGGGCAGAGAGAGACCCAGTACTTC. This translates into CASSLFGQRETQYF.

The genes are TRBV7-2 and TRBJ2-3; TRBD2 might be the D (6 bases). The V and J ends lost 4 bases and 0 bases respectively, with 11 bases between them. Per the germline V gene, CDR1 is SGHTA and CDR2 is FQGNSA. The CDR3 contains 15 residues. The CDR3 loop reads CASSSEGSSTDTQYF. The CDR3 DNA follows: TGTGCCAGCAGCTCGGAGGGTTCTAGCACAGATACGCAGTATTTT. The variable domain in full, completed from reference TRBV7-2 and TRBJ2-3, reads GAGVSQSPSNKVTEKGKDVELRCDPISGHTALYWYRQSLGQGLEFLIYFQGNSAPDKSGLPSDRFSAERTGGSVSTLTIQRTQQEDSAVYLCASSSEGSSTDTQYFGPGTRLTVL.

The V call is TRBV5-5, the J call TRBJ2-7, with TRBD2 matching over 10 bases. The germline V gene has CDR1 SGHKS and CDR2 YYEKEE (reference sequence). The CDR3 contains 16 residues. V shed 4 bases, J shed 1 base, and the junction held 8 bases outside the gene matches. CDR3 nucleotides: TGTGCCAGCAGCCTTTTGGCTAGCGGGGGATCCTACGAGCAGTACTTC. Translating gives CASSLLASGGSYEQYF.

This clone is a singleton in its sample. The CDR3 is CASSIDSGEEQFF. The CDR3 DNA sequence: TGTGCCAGTAGTATAGATTCGGGGGAGGAGCAGTTCTTC. The chain uses TRBV19 and TRBJ2-1; D is possibly TRBD2 (6 bases). The CDR3 covers 13 residues. CDR1 LNHDA and CDR2 SQIVND come from the germline V gene (reference sequence). The V end lost 0 bases, the J end lost 10 bases, and 10 bases lay between the germline ends.

J is TRBJ2-7 and V is TRBV29-1, with D perhaps matching TRBD2 (5 bases). V gave up 4 bases and J gave up 7 bases, with 29 bases separating them. This CDR3 region has 17 residues. The germline CDR1 and CDR2 sequences are SQVTM and ANQGSEA. As DNA, the CDR3 is TGCAGCGTTGGCCCACGAATCCCAAACAGATTTCAGCGGGAGCAGTACTTC. Encoded protein: CSVGPRIPNRFQREQYF.

J is TRBJ2-4 and V is TRBV29-1; 8 nucleotides line up with TRBD1. Germline assignment: CDR1 SQVTM and CDR2 ANQGSEA. With 5 bases clipped from V and 13 bases from J, the junction kept 7 bases outside the gene matches. The CDR3 is 11 residues long. The CDR3 is CSVRGQGGQYF. CDR3 DNA: TGCAGCGTTCGTGGACAGGGTGGCCAGTACTTC.